The present entry profiles one T cell receptor (beta chain) with its context. The antigen remains unidentified. The germline V and J ends were trimmed by 0 bases and 1 base, with 17 bases remaining between them. The CDR3 consists of 18 residues. Documented treatment: roughly 20 received Ad26.COV2.S at low or high dose, single or two shots; 5 received placebo; per-sample allocation not given. On day 63 after the first injection, vaccine and placebo recipients gave samples. TCRdb's table, derived via immunoSEQ multiplex PCR, lists solely in-frame clones and lacks some. The data show about 380,000 clones, 83% seen once. This sample was included in a study of Ad26.COV2.S vaccination and SARS-CoV-2 variants. Study-level results: Post-vaccination spike-specific CD8+ and CD4+ T cell responses reportedly had substantial breadth. Participants given vaccine showed non-spike TCR breadth similar to that of placebo recipients.

This receptor was identified in a person aged 18-65 years who received the Ad26.COV2.S COVID-19 vaccine or a placebo. The sample was peripheral blood, taken in a trial of Ad26.COV2.S vaccine versus placebo. The chain carries TRBV23-1 and TRBJ2-3, with D hard to call. TRBV23-1 is treated as an ORF (open reading frame) with a function not yet certain. The CDR3 DNA is TGCGCCAGCAGTCAATCAAGTGACGGCCCTTCTGGCACAGATACGCAGTATTTT. As protein: CASSQSSDGPSGTDTQYF.